This is a list of T cell receptor beta chains from one sample in a study of T cell responses to AZD1222 COVID-19 vaccine. Method: immunoSEQ multiplex PCR; TCRdb's copy keeps in-frame clones and lacks some. The sample has around 130,000 clones, roughly 88% seen once. Sequencing was performed on peripheral blood, taken on day 0 of AZD1222 vaccination. The receptors derive from an adult in good health. Both conserved end residues are part of each CDR3. A D gene is named only where the DNA matches it firmly. Clone size is shown for a subset of rows, as once, few, many or a class of expanded clone.

cdr3_nt: TGTGCCAGCAGCTTTACCTTCAGGGGATGGTGGGAGACCCAGTACTTC
cdr3_aa: CASSFTFRGWWETQYF
clone_size: NA
d_call: NA
cdr3_length: 16
j_call: TRBJ2-5
v_call: TRBV5-6

cdr3_nt: TGTGCCAGCAGGCCCAGGACTAGCCAGAGCTCCTACAATGAGCAGTTCTTC
cdr3_aa: CASRPRTSQSSYNEQFF
clone_size: NA
d_call: TRBD2
cdr3_length: 17
j_call: TRBJ2-1
v_call: TRBV2

cdr3_nt: TGCGCCAGCAGCCTCGGGATCTCCTACAATGAGCAGTTCTTC
cdr3_aa: CASSLGISYNEQFF
clone_size: NA
d_call: NA
cdr3_length: 14
j_call: TRBJ2-1
v_call: TRBV5-1

cdr3_nt: TGTGCCAGCAGTCCCGACGCAAACAATGAGCAGTTCTTC
cdr3_aa: CASSPDANNEQFF
clone_size: NA
d_call: NA
cdr3_length: 13
j_call: TRBJ2-1
v_call: TRBV6-5

cdr3_nt: TGTGCCAGCAGCGACCGGACAGCTAACACTGAAGCTTTCTTT
cdr3_aa: CASSDRTANTEAFF
clone_size: NA
d_call: NA
cdr3_length: 14
j_call: TRBJ1-1
v_call: TRBV7-2

cdr3_nt: TGTGCCCAGAGTGGATACACGGCCGAGCAGTACTTC
cdr3_aa: CAQSGYTAEQYF
clone_size: NA
d_call: NA
cdr3_length: 12
j_call: TRBJ2-7
v_call: TRBV30

cdr3_nt: TGTGCCAGCAGTCAGGGACAGGCCTACACTGAAGCTTTCTTT
cdr3_aa: CASSQGQAYTEAFF
clone_size: NA
d_call: TRBD1
cdr3_length: 14
j_call: TRBJ1-1
v_call: TRBV2

cdr3_nt: TGTGCCACCAGTGACTTGGGCAGGGGGAACACCGGGGAGCTGTTTTTT
cdr3_aa: CATSDLGRGNTGELFF
clone_size: NA
d_call: NA
cdr3_length: 16
j_call: TRBJ2-2
v_call: TRBV24-1

cdr3_nt: TGTGCCAGCAGCTTCCGGGACAGGGTCAGAGACACCATATATTTT
cdr3_aa: CASSFRDRVRDTIYF
clone_size: NA
d_call: TRBD1
cdr3_length: 15
j_call: TRBJ1-3
v_call: TRBV7-2

cdr3_nt: TGTGCCAGCAGGACCGGCGGGAGGAACACCGGGGAGCTGTTTTTT
cdr3_aa: CASRTGGRNTGELFF
clone_size: NA
d_call: TRBD2
cdr3_length: 15
j_call: TRBJ2-2
v_call: TRBV28

cdr3_nt: TGTGCCAGTAGCTCGTCCGGGACAATGAACACTGAAGCTTTCTTT
cdr3_aa: CASSSSGTMNTEAFF
clone_size: NA
d_call: NA
cdr3_length: 15
j_call: TRBJ1-1
v_call: TRBV19

cdr3_nt: TGTGCCAGCAGCCCTGGGATCGGGGTAGGAGGCTACACCTTC
cdr3_aa: CASSPGIGVGGYTF
clone_size: once
d_call: NA
cdr3_length: 14
j_call: TRBJ1-2
v_call: TRBV9

cdr3_nt: TGTGCCACGGTGGGGAATTACGGTTCGAGGGGGCGTGAAAAACTGTTTTTT
cdr3_aa: CATVGNYGSRGREKLFF
clone_size: once
d_call: TRBD1
cdr3_length: 17
j_call: TRBJ1-4
v_call: TRBV19

cdr3_nt: TGTGCCAGCAGCTTGGCCCTACAGGGGAGCATGAACACTGAAGCTTTCTTT
cdr3_aa: CASSLALQGSMNTEAFF
clone_size: NA
d_call: TRBD1
cdr3_length: 17
j_call: TRBJ1-1
v_call: TRBV5-4

cdr3_nt: TGTGCCAGCACTTCCGGGACAGGGAGGGAAAAACTGTTTTTT
cdr3_aa: CASTSGTGREKLFF
clone_size: NA
d_call: TRBD1
cdr3_length: 14
j_call: TRBJ1-4
v_call: TRBV28

cdr3_nt: TGTGCCAGCAGCGAGCGGACTAGCGGCACAGATACGCAGTATTTT
cdr3_aa: CASSERTSGTDTQYF
clone_size: NA
d_call: TRBD2
cdr3_length: 15
j_call: TRBJ2-3
v_call: TRBV9

cdr3_nt: TGTGCCTGGAGTACAGCAGTACAGCCCCAGCATTTT
cdr3_aa: CAWSTAVQPQHF
clone_size: NA
d_call: NA
cdr3_length: 12
j_call: TRBJ1-5
v_call: TRBV30